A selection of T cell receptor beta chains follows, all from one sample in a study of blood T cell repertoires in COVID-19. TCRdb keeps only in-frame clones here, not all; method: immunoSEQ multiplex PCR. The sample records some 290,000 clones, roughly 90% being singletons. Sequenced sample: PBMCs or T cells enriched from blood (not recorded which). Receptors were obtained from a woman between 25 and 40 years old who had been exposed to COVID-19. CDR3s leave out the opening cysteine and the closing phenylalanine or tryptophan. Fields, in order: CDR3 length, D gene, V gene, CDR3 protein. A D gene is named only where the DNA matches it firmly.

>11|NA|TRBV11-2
ASSFSGVAGYT
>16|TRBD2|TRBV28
ASSLSLWTSGPTDTQY
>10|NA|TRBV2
ASSGTAYEQY
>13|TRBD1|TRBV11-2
ASSQGQGGINIQY
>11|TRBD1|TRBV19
ASNSEGALGYT
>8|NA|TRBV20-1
SAPPGGYT
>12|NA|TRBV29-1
SVSAVGALYEQY
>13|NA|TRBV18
ASSPPVWGGYGYT
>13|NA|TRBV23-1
ASSQSGRVTMGYT
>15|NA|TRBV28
ASSFLGRGRDQETQY
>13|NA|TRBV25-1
ASSEGRGYTDTQY
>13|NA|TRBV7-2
ASSPQAGAGTEAF
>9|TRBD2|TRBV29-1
SVDSGNEQF
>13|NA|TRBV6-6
ASRDRAGTNEKLF
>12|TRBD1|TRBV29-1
SVGQASTNEKLF
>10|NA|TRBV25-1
ASSAGFETQY
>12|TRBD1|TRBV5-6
ASSPGTGFYGYT
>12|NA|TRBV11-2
ASSLDIVAGGYT
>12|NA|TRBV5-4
ASSLGGGTDIQY
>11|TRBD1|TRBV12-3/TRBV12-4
ASSARTGTEAF
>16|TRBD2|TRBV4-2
ASSQRASGGGIQETQY
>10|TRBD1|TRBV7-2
ASSQQGARAF
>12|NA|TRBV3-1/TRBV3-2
ASRRGSMNTEAF
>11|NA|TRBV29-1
SVGGAGDYGYT
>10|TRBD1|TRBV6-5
VTGVANEKLF
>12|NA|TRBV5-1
ASSLDTNPTEAF
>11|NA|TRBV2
ASSLVDSYGYT
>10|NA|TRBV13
ASSSQVEGYT
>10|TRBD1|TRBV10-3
AISVDRGGYT
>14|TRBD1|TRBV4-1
ASSQDFQGEIYGYT
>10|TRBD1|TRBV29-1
SGGQGTYEQY
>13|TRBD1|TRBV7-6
ASSQTGLNGNTIY
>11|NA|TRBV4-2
ASSLEGLQEAF
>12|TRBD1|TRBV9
ASSLGQGYYGYT
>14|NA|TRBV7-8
ASSYLRTGSNQPQH